This T cell receptor beta chain originates from a study of somatic mutations in cytotoxic T cells in rheumatoid arthritis. Germline-derived CDR1 and CDR2 are MDHEN and SYDVKM. The CDR3 length is 17 residues. The J segment lost 1 base and the V segment lost 2 bases, leaving 6 bases of the junction unmatched. Details on this clone: What it binds is unknown.

General study results and limits: The slightly lower representation of TRBV07 among rheumatoid arthritis patients did not undergo correction for multiple comparisons. CD8+ T-cell clonality showed no significant difference between rheumatoid arthritis patients and age-matched healthy controls. An increase in CD8+ clonality with age was seen in rheumatoid arthritis patients but not in healthy controls. Of approximately 70 patients, fewer than 10 had a largest CD8+ clone that exceeded 20% of CD8+ cells.

TCRdb's copy holds only in-frame clones and misses some; the assay was immunoSEQ multiplex PCR. The data contain tens of thousands of clones, about four fifths of them singletons. The source of this sequence is a man in his fifties in good health. Material: CD8+ T cells sorted from blood. V gene TRBV28 combines with J gene TRBJ2-7, with TRBD1 matching over 12 bases. The CDR3 nucleotides read TGTGCCAGCAGTTTAGCGGGACAGGGGGCCCCTTCCTACGAGCAGTACTTC. As protein: CASSLAGQGAPSYEQYF. Filled out from reference TRBV28 and TRBJ2-7, the complete variable domain reads DVKVTQSSRYLVKRTGEKVFLECVQDMDHENMFWYRQDPGLGLRLIYFSYDVKMKEKGDIPEGYSVSREKKERFSLILESASTNQTSMYLCASSLAGQGAPSYEQYFGPGTRLTVT.